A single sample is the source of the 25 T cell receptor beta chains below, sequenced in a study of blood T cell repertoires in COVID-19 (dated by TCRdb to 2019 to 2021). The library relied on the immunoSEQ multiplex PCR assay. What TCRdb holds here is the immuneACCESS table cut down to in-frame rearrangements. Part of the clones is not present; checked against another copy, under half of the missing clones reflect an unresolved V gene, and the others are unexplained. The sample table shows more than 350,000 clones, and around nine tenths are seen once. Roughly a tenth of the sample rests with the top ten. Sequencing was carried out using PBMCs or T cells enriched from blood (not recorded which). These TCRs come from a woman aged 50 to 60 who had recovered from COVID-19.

The CDR3 nucleotides read TGTGCCAGCAGTCCGGACATATTCCAGTCTGAAGCTTTCTTT. It codes for CASSPDIFQSEAFF. The chain has TRBV27 and TRBJ1-1; D may be TRBD1 (5 bases). The CDR3 contains 14 residues. The germline V gene has CDR1 MNHEY and CDR2 SMNVEV (reference sequence). V lost 5 bases and J 6 bases, leaving 16 bases between the germline ends.

The CDR3 DNA follows: TGTGCCAGCAGTTACCCTCCAGGGGACGGTTCACCCCTCCACTTT. Protein: CASSYPPGDGSPLHF. The V gene is TRBV6-5, the J gene TRBJ1-6, with D perhaps matching TRBD1 (6 bases). V lost 2 bases to trimming and J lost 9 bases, with 14 bases between them. This CDR3 is built from 15 residues. The V gene's germline CDR1 is MNHEY and CDR2 SVGAGI.

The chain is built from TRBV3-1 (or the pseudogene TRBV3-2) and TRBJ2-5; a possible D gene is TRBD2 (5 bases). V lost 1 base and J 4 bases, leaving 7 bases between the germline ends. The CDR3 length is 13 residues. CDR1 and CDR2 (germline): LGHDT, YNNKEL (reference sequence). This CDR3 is CASSQALAETQYF. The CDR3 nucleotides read TGTGCCAGCAGCCAAGCCCTAGCAGAGACCCAGTACTTC.

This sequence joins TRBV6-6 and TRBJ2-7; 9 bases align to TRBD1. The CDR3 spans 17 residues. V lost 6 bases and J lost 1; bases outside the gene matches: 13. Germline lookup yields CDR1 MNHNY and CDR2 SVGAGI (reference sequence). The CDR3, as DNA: TGTGCCAGCAGCCGACGTTTCACCGGGACAGGGTCCTACGAGCAGTACTTC. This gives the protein CASSRRFTGTGSYEQYF.

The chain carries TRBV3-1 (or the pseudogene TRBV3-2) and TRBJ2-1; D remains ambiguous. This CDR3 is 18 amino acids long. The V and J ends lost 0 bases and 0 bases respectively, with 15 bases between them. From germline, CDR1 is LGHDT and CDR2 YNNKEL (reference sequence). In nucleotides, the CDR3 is TGTGCCAGCAGCCAAGACTCCACTTCATTAAGCTCCTACAATGAGCAGTTCTTC. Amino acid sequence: CASSQDSTSLSSYNEQFF.

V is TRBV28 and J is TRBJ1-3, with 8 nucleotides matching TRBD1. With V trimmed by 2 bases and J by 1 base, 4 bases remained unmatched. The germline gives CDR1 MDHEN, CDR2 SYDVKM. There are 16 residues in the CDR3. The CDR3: CASSLQQGGSGNTIYF. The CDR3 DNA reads TGTGCCAGCAGTTTACAACAGGGGGGATCTGGAAACACCATATATTTT.

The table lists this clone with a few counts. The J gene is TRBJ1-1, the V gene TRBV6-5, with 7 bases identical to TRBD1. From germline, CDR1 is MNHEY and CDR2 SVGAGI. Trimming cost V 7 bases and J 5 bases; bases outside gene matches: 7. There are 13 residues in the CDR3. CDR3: CASTRQGRTEAFF. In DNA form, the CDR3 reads TGTGCCAGCACCCGACAGGGTCGGACTGAAGCTTTCTTT.

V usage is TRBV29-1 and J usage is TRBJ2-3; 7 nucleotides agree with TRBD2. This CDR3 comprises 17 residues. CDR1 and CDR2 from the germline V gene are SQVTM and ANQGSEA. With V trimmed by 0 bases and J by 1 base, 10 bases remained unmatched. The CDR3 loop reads CSVEDPWGGKGTDTQYF. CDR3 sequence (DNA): TGCAGCGTTGAAGACCCTTGGGGGGGAAAGGGCACAGATACGCAGTATTTT.

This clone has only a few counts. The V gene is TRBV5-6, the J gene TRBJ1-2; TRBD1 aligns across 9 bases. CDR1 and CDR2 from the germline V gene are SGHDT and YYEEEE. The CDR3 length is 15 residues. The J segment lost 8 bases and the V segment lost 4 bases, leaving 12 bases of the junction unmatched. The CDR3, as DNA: TGTGCCAGCAGCGTTGGACAGGGGAGCCCCCGGGGCTACACCTTC. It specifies CASSVGQGSPRGYTF.

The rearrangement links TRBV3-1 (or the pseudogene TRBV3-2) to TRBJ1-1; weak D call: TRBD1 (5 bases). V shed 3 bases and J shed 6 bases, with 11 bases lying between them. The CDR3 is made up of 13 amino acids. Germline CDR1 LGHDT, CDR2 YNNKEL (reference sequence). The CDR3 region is CASSQIGVSEAFF. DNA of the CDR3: TGTGCCAGCAGCCAGATAGGGGTATCTGAAGCTTTCTTT.

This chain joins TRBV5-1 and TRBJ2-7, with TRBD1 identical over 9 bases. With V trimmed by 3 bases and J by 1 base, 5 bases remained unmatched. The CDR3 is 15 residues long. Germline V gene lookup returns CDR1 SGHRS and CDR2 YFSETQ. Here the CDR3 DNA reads TGCGCCAGCAGCTACTCCGGGACAGGGTCCTACGAGCAGTACTTC. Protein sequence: CASSYSGTGSYEQYF.

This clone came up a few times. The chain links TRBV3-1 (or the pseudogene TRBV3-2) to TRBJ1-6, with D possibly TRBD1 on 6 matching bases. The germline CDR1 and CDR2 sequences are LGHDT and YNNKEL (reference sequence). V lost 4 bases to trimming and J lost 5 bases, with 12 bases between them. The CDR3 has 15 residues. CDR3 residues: CASSPRGTNNSPLHF. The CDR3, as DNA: TGTGCCAGCAGCCCCCGAGGGACAAATAATTCACCCCTCCACTTT.

The chain's CDR3 is CASSVAPGQKYEQYF. CDR3 in DNA: TGTGCCAGCAGCGTAGCGCCGGGACAGAAGTACGAGCAGTACTTC. V gene TRBV9 combines with J gene TRBJ2-7, with TRBD1 identical over 7 bases. The CDR3 totals 15 residues. Germline trimming cut 0 bases from V and 4 bases from J; bases unmatched to any gene: 7. Germline V gene lookup returns CDR1 SGDLS and CDR2 YYNGEE.

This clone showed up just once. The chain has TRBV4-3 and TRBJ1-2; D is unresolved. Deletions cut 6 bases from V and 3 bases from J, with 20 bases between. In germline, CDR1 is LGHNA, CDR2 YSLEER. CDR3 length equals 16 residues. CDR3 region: CASSKEAITSDYGYTF. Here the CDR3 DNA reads TGCGCCAGCAGTAAAGAGGCAATTACGAGTGACTATGGCTACACCTTC.

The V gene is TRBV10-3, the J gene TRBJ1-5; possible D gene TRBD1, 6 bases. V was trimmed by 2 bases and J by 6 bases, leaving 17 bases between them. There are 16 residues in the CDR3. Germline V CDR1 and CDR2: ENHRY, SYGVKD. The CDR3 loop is CAISEQRGRAGQPQHF. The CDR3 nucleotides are TGTGCCATCAGTGAGCAAAGGGGGAGGGCTGGTCAGCCCCAGCATTTT.

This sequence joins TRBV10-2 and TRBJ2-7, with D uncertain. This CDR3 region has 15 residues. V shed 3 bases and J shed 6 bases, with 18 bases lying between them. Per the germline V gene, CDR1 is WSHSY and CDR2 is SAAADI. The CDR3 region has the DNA TGCGCCAGCAGTGACCCGGGTAAAGGAGAAGTCGAGCAGTACTTC. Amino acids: CASSDPGKGEVEQYF.

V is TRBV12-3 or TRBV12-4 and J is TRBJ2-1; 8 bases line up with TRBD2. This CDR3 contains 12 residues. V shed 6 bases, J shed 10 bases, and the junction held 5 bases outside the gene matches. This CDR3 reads CASSRPGGEQFF. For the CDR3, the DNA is TGTGCCAGCAGCCGGCCGGGGGGGGAGCAGTTCTTC.

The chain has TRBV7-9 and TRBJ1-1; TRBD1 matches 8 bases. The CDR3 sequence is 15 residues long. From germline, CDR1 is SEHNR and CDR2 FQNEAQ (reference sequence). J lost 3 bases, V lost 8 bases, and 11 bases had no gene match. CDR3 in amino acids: CASGTEGQGYTEAFF. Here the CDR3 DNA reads TGTGCCAGCGGGACGGAAGGACAGGGCTACACTGAAGCTTTCTTT.

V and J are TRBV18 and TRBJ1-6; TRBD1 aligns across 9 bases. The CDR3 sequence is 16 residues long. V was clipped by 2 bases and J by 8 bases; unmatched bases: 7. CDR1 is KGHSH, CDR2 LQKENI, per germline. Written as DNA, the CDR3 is TGTGCCAGCTCACCATCCGGGACAGGGCGTTATTCACCCCTCCACTTT. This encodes CASSPSGTGRYSPLHF.

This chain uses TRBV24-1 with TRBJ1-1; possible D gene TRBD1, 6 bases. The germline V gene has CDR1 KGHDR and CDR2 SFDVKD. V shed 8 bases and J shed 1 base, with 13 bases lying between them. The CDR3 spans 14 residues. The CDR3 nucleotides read TGTGCCACCAACGATGGCAGGGGGAACACTGAAGCTTTCTTT. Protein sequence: CATNDGRGNTEAFF.

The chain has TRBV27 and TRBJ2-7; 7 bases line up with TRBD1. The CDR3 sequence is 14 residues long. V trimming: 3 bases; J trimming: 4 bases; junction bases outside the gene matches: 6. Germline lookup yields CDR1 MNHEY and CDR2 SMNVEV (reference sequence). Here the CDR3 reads CASSLTGTVYEQYF. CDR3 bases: TGTGCCAGCAGTTTGACCGGGACAGTTTACGAGCAGTACTTC.

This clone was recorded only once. Here the CDR3 DNA reads TGTGCCAGCGGGGTGTCGGGGAAGGGTCATGGCTACACCTTC. Translation: CASGVSGKGHGYTF. The V call is TRBV2, the J call TRBJ1-2, with D unclear. This CDR3 contains 14 residues. Trimming removed 8 bases from V and 6 bases from J, with 19 bases in between. Germline V gives CDR1 SNHLY, CDR2 FYNNEI.

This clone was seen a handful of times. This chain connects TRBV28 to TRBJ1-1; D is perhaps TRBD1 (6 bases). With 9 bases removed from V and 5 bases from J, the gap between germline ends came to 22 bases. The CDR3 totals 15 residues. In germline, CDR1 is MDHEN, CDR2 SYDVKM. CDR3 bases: TGTGCCAGTCACGAGGGGGGGACACCGGGGACTGAAGCTTTCTTT. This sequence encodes CASHEGGTPGTEAFF.

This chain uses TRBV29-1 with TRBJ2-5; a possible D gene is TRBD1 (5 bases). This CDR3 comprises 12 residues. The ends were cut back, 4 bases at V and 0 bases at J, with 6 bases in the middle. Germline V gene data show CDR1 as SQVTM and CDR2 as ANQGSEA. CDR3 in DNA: TGCAGCGTTGGACAGTACCAAGAGACCCAGTACTTC. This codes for CSVGQYQETQYF.

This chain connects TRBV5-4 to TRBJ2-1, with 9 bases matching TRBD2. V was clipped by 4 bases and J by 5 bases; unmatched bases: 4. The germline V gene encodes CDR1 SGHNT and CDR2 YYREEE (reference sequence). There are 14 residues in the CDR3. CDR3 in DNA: TGTGCCAGCAGCCTAGCGGGGTCCAACAATGAGCAGTTCTTC. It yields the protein CASSLAGSNNEQFF.